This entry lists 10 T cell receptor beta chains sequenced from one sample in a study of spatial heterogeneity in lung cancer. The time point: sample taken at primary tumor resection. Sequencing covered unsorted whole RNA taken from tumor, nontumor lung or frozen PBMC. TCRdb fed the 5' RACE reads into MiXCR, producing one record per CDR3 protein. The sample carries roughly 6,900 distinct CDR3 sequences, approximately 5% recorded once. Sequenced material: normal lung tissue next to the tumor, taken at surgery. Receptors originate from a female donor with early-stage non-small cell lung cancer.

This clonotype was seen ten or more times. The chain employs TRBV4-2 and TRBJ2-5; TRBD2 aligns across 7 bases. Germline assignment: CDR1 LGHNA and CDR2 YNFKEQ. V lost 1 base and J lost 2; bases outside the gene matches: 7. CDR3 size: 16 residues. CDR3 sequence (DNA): TGTGCCAGCAGCCAAGGTCAAGCGGGAAATCAAGAGACCCAGTACTTC. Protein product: CASSQGQAGNQETQYF.

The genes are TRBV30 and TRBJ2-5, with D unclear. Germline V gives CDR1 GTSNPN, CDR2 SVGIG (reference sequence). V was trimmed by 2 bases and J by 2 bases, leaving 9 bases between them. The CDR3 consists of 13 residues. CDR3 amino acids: CAWSTSGQETQYF. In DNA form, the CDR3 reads TGTGCCTGGAGTACCTCGGGTCAAGAGACCCAGTACTTC.

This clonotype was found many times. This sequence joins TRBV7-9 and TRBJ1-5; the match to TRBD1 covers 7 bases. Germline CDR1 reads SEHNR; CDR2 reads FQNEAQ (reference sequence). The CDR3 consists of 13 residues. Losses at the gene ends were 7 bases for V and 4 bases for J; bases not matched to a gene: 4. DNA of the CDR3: TGTGCCAGCACGAAGACAGGGAATCAGCCCCAGCATTTT. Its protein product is CASTKTGNQPQHF.

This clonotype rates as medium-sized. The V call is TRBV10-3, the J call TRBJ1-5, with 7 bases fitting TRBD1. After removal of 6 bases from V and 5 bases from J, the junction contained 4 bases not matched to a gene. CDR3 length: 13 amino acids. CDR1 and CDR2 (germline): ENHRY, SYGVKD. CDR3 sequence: CAIRDRLDQPQHF. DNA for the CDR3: TGTGCCATCAGGGACAGGCTGGATCAGCCCCAGCATTTT.

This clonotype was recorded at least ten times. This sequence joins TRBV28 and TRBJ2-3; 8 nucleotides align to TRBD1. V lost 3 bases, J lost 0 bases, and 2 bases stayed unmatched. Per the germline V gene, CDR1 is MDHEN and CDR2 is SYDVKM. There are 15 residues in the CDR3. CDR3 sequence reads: CASSLGQVSTDTQYF. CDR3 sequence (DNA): TGTGCCAGCAGTTTGGGACAGGTTAGCACAGATACGCAGTATTTT.

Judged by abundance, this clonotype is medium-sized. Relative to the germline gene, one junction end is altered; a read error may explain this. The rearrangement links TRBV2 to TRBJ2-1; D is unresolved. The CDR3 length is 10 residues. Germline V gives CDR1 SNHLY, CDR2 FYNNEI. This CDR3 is CASSEALPGF. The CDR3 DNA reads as TGTGCCAGCAGTGAAGCCCTTCCCGGCTTC. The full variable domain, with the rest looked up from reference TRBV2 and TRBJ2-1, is EPEVTQTPSHQVTQMGQEVILRCVPISNHLYFYWYRQILGQKVEFLVSFYNNEISEKSEIFDDQFSVERPDGSNFTLKIRSTKLEDSAMYFCASSEALPGFGPGTRLTVL.

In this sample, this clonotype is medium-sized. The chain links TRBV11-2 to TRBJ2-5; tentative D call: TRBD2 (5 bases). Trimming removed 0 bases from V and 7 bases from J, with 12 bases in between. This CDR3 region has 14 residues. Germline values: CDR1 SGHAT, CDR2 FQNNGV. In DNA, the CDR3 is TGTGCCAGCAGCTTAGACTGGCCACGGGGGACCCAGTACTTC. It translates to CASSLDWPRGTQYF. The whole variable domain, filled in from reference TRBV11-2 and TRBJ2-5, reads EAGVAQSPRYKIIEKRQSVAFWCNPISGHATLYWYQQILGQGPKLLIQFQNNGVVDDSQLPKDRFSAERLKGVDSTLKIQPAKLEDSAVYLCASSLDWPRGTQYFGPGTRLLVL.

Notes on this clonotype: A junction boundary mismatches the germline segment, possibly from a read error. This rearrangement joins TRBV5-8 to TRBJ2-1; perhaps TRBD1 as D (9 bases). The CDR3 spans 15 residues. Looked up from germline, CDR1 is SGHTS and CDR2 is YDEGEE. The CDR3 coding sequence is TGTGCCGGCAGCGGGGGACAGGGAGTCTACAATGAGCAGTTCTTC. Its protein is CAGSGGQGVYNEQFF.

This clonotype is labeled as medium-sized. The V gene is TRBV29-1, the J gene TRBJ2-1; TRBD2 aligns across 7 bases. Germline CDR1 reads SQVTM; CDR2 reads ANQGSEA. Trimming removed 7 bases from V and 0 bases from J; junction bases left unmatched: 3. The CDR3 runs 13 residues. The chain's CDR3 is CSGGGDSYNEQFF. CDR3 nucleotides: TGCAGCGGCGGGGGAGACTCCTACAATGAGCAGTTCTTC.

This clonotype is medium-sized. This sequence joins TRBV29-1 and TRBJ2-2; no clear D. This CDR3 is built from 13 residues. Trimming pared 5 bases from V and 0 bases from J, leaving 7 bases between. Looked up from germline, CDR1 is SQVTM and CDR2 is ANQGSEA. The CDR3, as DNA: TGCAGCGTTAAGGTCTCGAACACCGGGGAGCTGTTTTTT. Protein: CSVKVSNTGELFF.